The clone carrying this TCR beta chain was detected only once. This specimen belongs to a study of blood T cell repertoires in COVID-19. Study context: T cells, B-cell-depleted T cells, or PBMCs provided the cDNA or gDNA that served as material.

Self-reported history from a screening survey and questionnaire set each donor's cohort. The study counted Cohort 3 donors as recovered given two negative PCRs, clearance, or symptom resolution. The ends were cut back, 3 bases at V and 5 bases at J, with 8 bases in the middle. Germline V gives CDR1 MRHNA, CDR2 SNTAGT. The CDR3 runs to 13 residues. As processed by the authors: Amplification of reference gene primers was used by the study to estimate nucleated cell counts. Measured with immunoSEQ multiplex PCR; TCRdb has only the in-frame clones, and not every one. Clone size and the V and J calls come from that table; the DNA yielded D and trimming. Of more than 300,000 clones listed, 88% are singletons.

The clonotype was recovered from a woman aged 18-29 years who had recovered from COVID-19. Sequencing was done on a sample of PBMCs or T cells enriched from blood (not recorded which). This rearrangement joins TRBV6-4 to TRBJ2-1; weak D call: TRBD2 (5 bases). The CDR3 spells CASSESGNNEQFF. In DNA form, the CDR3 reads TGTGCCAGCAGTGAATCGGGGAACAATGAGCAGTTCTTC.